This T cell receptor (beta chain) came from a study of cytomegalovirus exposure and HLA in healthy donors. This clone was found a few times. Its antigen is not known. This PCR relied on a set of 60 Vbeta primers and 13 Jbeta primers. Sequencing used immunoSEQ multiplex PCR; TCRdb keeps in-frame clones, though not all of them. Of 150,000 to 200,000 clones detected, 68% appear once; the ten largest clones hold about 1.3%. Per the germline V gene, CDR1 is MGHDK and CDR2 is SYGVNS. This CDR3 has 14 amino acids. After removal of 5 bases from V and 4 bases from J, the junction contained 5 bases not matched to a gene. Study-wide results and caveats: DRB1 had the most TCR associations and HLA-C the fewest, a later analysis found, with rates varying by HLA locus. In an earlier analysis, about 87% or about 30%: the productive usage of most TCR beta V segments.

V and J are TRBV25-1 and TRBJ1-1; 9 bases align to TRBD1. The source is a middle-aged man in good health and CMV-seronegative. The sample was PBMCs. In DNA form, the CDR3 reads TGTGCCAGCAGTCCCCGACAGGGGGGCACTGAAGCTTTCTTT. Its protein product is CASSPRQGGTEAFF.